These 4 T cell receptor beta chains originate from one sample sequenced in a study of shared clonotypes between healthy human individuals. The assay was immunoSEQ multiplex PCR, and TCRdb's table has in-frame clones only and misses some. Among 1.6 million or so clones, approximately 98.5% were seen once, and the ten largest hold around 0.38%. Sequencing used naive CD4+ T cells sorted from blood. Sample subset: CD45RA+ positively selected. The receptors originated from a man aged 25-40 years in good health.

The V gene is TRBV25-1, the J gene TRBJ1-2, with D uncertain. V lost 4 bases to trimming and J lost 2 bases, with 17 bases between them. The CDR3 runs to 16 residues. CDR1 MGHDK and CDR2 SYGVNS come from the germline V gene. CDR3: CASSGKGVNPNYGYTF. The CDR3 DNA is TGTGCCAGCAGTGGTAAAGGAGTCAACCCCAACTATGGCTACACCTTC.

The chain employs TRBV10-3 and TRBJ2-7; D is unresolved. Trimming took 6 bases from V and 2 from J, leaving 14 bases between them. The germline V gene has CDR1 ENHRY and CDR2 SYGVKD. The CDR3 contains 14 residues. The CDR3: CAIRDGPTPYEQYF. In DNA form, the CDR3 reads TGTGCCATCAGAGACGGGCCGACCCCCTACGAGCAGTACTTC.

J is TRBJ2-7 and V is TRBV15; D is perhaps TRBD2 (5 bases). Germline assignment: CDR1 LNHNV and CDR2 YYDKDF (reference sequence). The germline V and J ends were trimmed by 1 base and 1 base, with 14 bases remaining between them. The CDR3 sequence is 16 residues long. CDR3 region: CATSRARGALSYEQYF. Written as DNA, the CDR3 is TGTGCCACCAGCAGAGCTCGGGGTGCTCTTTCCTACGAGCAGTACTTC.

This sequence joins TRBV5-1 and TRBJ1-2; a possible D gene is TRBD1 (6 bases). The V gene lost 3 bases and the J gene lost 4 bases, with 10 bases spanning the gap. The germline CDR1 and CDR2 sequences are SGHRS and YFSETQ. CDR3 length: 13 amino acids. The CDR3 DNA reads as TGCGCCAGCAGCTCCGGAGGGGGCTATGGCTACACCTTC. Translated, it gives CASSSGGGYGYTF.